Listed below are T cell receptor beta chains from one sample, sequenced in a study of blood T cells in healthy people across ages. TCRdb re-called the 5' RACE reads through MiXCR, storing one row per CDR3 protein. The table records 550,000 to 600,000 distinct CDR3 sequences, 25% to 30% of them present only once. Specimen: blood. The source of these receptors is a woman in her seventies in good health. Both conserved end residues are part of each CDR3. Each record gives: D gene, J gene, V gene, clone size, CDR3 protein, CDR3 DNA. D genes are given only for firm matches. Not all rows give a size; the values are once, few, many and, for expanded clones, a class.

-	TRBJ1-2	TRBV7-3	-	CASSFGGNAGYTF	TGTGCCAGCAGCTTCGGCGGGAATGCTGGCTACACCTTC
-	TRBJ2-1	TRBV29-1	-	CSVEDRDIRSNNEQFF	TGCAGCGTTGAAGATCGCGACATCCGGAGCAACAATGAGCAGTTCTTC
-	TRBJ2-3	TRBV4-2	-	CASSQVVSTTDTQYF	TGTGCCAGCAGCCAAGTTGTCTCAACCACAGATACGCAGTATTTT
-	TRBJ2-4	TRBV5-6	-	CASSPLTGSKNIQYF	TGTGCCAGCAGCCCACTGACAGGCAGCAAAAACATTCAGTACTTC
TRBD2	TRBJ2-3	TRBV11-2	many	CASSLGGLDSDTQYF	TGTGCCAGCAGCTTAGGGGGACTAGACTCCGATACGCAGTATTTT
TRBD1	TRBJ1-6	TRBV9	-	CASSVDGTVNSPLHF	TGTGCCAGCAGCGTAGATGGGACAGTAAATTCACCCCTCCACTTT
-	TRBJ1-6	TRBV4-3	-	CASSQDLGDGNSPLHF	TGCGCCAGCAGCCAAGATCTCGGAGACGGTAATTCACCCCTCCACTTT
TRBD1	TRBJ2-7	TRBV7-9	-	CASSFDRGEQYF	TGTGCCAGCAGCTTCGACAGGGGCGAGCAGTACTTC
-	TRBJ2-5	TRBV12-5	few	CASGLGRGAPEDERFF	TGTGCTAGTGGTTTGGGACGTGGGGCACCGGAGGATGAGCGGTTCTTC
-	TRBJ2-3	TRBV20-1	few	CSATEITDTQYF	TGCAGTGCAACAGAAATCACAGATACGCAGTATTTT
-	TRBJ1-1	TRBV6-2/TRBV6-3	-	CASSFRPGGGRNTEAFF	TGTGCCAGCAGTTTCCGGCCGGGGGGCGGTCGGAACACTGAAGCTTTCTTT
-	TRBJ2-7	TRBV3-1	few	CASSQIGDPHKQYF	TGTGCCAGCAGTCAAATTGGGGACCCCCACAAGCAGTACTTC
TRBD1	TRBJ1-2	TRBV12-3/TRBV12-4	few	CASSLGGRVANYGYTF	TGTGCCAGTAGTTTAGGGGGCAGGGTAGCTAACTATGGCTACACCTTC
TRBD2	TRBJ2-7	TRBV7-3	-	CASSLSPGTSYEQYF	TGTGCCAGCAGCCTATCTCCCGGGACTAGCTACGAGCAGTACTTC
-	TRBJ2-1	TRBV6-2/TRBV6-3	few	CASRDYQHEQFF	TGTGCCAGCAGGGACTACCAGCATGAGCAGTTCTTC
-	TRBJ1-2	TRBV6-5	-	CASRNNYGYTF	TGTGCCAGCAGAAATAACTATGGCTACACCTTC
-	TRBJ2-6	TRBV20-1	-	CSARSQRKGTGANVLTF	TGCAGTGCTAGATCACAGAGGAAAGGGACTGGGGCCAACGTCCTGACTTTC
TRBD2	TRBJ2-7	TRBV7-2	many	CASSPTSGGSYEQYF	TGTGCCAGCAGCCCTACTAGCGGGGGGTCCTACGAGCAGTACTTC
-	TRBJ2-5	TRBV20-1	few	CSAMAEETQYF	TGCAGTGCTATGGCGGAAGAGACCCAGTACTTC
-	TRBJ2-7	TRBV10-3	few	CAIRPGLTYEQYF	TGTGCCATCAGGCCAGGTCTTACCTACGAGCAGTACTTC
TRBD1	TRBJ1-1	TRBV10-3	-	CAIRLTGYTGTEAFF	TGTGCCATCAGATTGACAGGGTATACGGGCACTGAAGCTTTCTTT
-	TRBJ2-4	TRBV11-2	-	CASSFTRGHGVGKNIQYF	TGTGCCAGCAGCTTTACGAGGGGCCACGGAGTAGGCAAAAACATTCAGTACTTC